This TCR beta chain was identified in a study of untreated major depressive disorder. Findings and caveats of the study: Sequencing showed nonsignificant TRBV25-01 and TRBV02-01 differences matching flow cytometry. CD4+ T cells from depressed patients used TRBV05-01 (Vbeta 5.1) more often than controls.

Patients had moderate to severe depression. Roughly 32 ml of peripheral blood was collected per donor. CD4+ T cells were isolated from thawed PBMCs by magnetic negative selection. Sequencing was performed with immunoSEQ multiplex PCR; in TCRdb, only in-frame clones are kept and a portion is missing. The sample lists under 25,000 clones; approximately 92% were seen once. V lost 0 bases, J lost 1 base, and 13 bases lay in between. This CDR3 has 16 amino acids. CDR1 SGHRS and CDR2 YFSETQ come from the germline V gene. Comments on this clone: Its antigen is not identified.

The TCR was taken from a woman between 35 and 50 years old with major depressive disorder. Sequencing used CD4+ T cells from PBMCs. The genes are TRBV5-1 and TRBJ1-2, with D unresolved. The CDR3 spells CASSLGHPPFNYGYTF. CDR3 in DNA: TGCGCCAGCAGCTTGGGGCATCCCCCGTTTAACTATGGCTACACCTTC.